Below, one T cell receptor beta chain is given with its context. This sample is part of a study of control samples from healthy donors and cancer patients. V was shortened by 2 bases and J by 3 bases, with 19 bases between the two germline ends. This CDR3 has 17 residues. Germline lookup yields CDR1 KGHSH and CDR2 LQKENI. Using immunoSEQ multiplex PCR, the repertoire was profiled, and TCRdb retains in-frame clones only, with some absent. Counted here are about 130,000 clones, roughly 89% occurring once; the ten biggest clones make up 4.5% to 7%. This receptor was identified in a man younger than 35 in good health. The chain is built from TRBV18 and TRBJ1-1; D may be TRBD1 (6 bases). The specimen sequenced was blood. Here the CDR3 reads CASSPRITGSGDTEAFF. Written as DNA, the CDR3 is TGTGCCAGCTCACCAAGGATAACAGGGTCTGGGGACACTGAAGCTTTCTTT. Together with reference TRBV18 and TRBJ1-1, the CDR3 gives the full variable domain: NAGVMQNPRHLVRRRGQEARLRCSPMKGHSHVYWYRQLPEEGLKFMVYLQKENIIDESGMPKERFSAEFPKEGPSILRIQQVVRGDSAAYFCASSPRITGSGDTEAFFGQGTRLTVV.